This TCR beta chain was obtained from a study of Ad26.COV2.S vaccination and SARS-CoV-2 variants. The wider study: Each vaccinee took Ad26.COV2.S intramuscularly, once or twice 56 days apart. Study observations and caveats: CD8+ and CD4+ T cells specific for spike reportedly responded with substantial breadth after vaccination.

As for treatment: 15 to 20 received Ad26.COV2.S at low or high dose, single or two shots; roughly five received placebo; per-sample allocation not given. Sampling occurred on day 63 after the first vaccine or placebo injection. With respect to this clone: The antigen is unknown.

Some clones are missing from TCRdb's copy, which holds only in-frame ones; the method was immunoSEQ multiplex PCR. Of hundreds of thousands of clones listed, around 89% are singletons. This clonotype originated in a person between 18 and 65 years old who received the Ad26.COV2.S COVID-19 vaccine or a placebo. The sample was peripheral blood, taken in a trial of Ad26.COV2.S vaccine versus placebo.

CDR3 loop: CASSLGLASETQYF. The CDR3 bases are TGTGCCAGCAGCTTGGGACTAGCAAGTGAGACCCAGTACTTC. The chain uses TRBV5-6 and TRBJ2-5, with TRBD2 matching over 7 bases. The CDR3 runs 14 residues. V gave up 0 bases and J gave up 5 bases; unmatched junction bases: 4. Germline V gene lookup returns CDR1 SGHDT and CDR2 YYEEEE.